The clone carrying this TCR beta chain was observed a few times. Antigen unknown. The investigators reverse transcribed all of the isolated RNA, so they sequenced expressed TCRB transcripts. TCRdb's copy holds only in-frame clones and misses some; the assay was immunoSEQ multiplex PCR. The sample has about 230,000 clones; more than 9% are singletons. The data are from a study of beta chain features in type 1 diabetes. The study's findings and limits: Moderate but significant shortening of TCRB CDR3s was recorded in all four CD4+ subsets from Type 1 diabetes patients. For type 1 diabetes patients, VDJ junctions showed fewer insertions and more deletions.

The CDR3 is made up of 13 amino acids. Germline CDR1 and CDR2: ENHRY and SYGVKD. Trimming removed 11 bases from V and 2 bases from J, with 15 bases in between. The clonotype was recovered from a woman aged 18-29 years in good health. Sequenced sample: naive CD4+ T cells from blood. This chain uses TRBV10-3 with TRBJ1-1, with D perhaps TRBD1 (6 bases). CDR3 protein: CAVHRDGNTEAFF. The CDR3 bases are TGTGCCGTCCACAGGGACGGCAACACTGAAGCTTTCTTT.